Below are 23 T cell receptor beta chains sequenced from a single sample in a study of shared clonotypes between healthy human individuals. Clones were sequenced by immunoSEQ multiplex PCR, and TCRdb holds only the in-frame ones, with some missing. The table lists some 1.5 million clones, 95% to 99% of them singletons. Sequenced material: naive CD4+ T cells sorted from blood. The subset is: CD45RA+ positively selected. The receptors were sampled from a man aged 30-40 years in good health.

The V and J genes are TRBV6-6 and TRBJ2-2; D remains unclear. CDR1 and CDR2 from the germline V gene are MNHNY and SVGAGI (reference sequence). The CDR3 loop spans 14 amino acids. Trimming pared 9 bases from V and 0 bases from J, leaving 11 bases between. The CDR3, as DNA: TGTGCCAGTTTTGCTCATCCGAACACCGGGGAGCTGTTTTTT. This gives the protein CASFAHPNTGELFF.

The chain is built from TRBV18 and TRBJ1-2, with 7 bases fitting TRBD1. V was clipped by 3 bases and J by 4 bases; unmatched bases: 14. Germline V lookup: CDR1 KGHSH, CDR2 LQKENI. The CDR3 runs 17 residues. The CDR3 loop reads CASSPAKGARGFYGYTF. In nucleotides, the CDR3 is TGTGCCAGCTCACCCGCCAAGGGGGCGAGGGGATTCTATGGCTACACCTTC.

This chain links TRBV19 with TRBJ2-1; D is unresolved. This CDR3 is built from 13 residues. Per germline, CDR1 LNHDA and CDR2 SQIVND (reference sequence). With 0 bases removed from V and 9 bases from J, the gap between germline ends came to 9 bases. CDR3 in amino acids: CASSIERTVEQFF. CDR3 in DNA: TGTGCCAGTAGTATAGAACGGACCGTTGAGCAGTTCTTC.

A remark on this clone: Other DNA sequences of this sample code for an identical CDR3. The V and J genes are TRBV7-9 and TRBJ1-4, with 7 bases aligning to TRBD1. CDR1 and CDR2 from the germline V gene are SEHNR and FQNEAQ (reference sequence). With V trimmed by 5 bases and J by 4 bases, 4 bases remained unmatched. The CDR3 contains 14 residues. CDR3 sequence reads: CASSRDRGNEKLFF. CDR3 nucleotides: TGTGCCAGCAGCCGGGACAGAGGTAATGAAAAACTGTTTTTT.

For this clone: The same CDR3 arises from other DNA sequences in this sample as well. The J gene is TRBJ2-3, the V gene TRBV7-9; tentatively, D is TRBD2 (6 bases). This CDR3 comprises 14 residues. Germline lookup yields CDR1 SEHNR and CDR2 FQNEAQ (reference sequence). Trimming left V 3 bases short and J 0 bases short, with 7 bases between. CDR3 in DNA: TGTGCCAGCAGCTTGGGACTGAGCACAGATACGCAGTATTTT. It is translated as CASSLGLSTDTQYF.

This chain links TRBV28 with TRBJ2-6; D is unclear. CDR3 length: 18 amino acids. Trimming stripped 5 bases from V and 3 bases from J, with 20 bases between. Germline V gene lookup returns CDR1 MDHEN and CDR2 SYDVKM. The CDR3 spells CASSPYIGHGVGANVLTF. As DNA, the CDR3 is TGTGCCAGCAGTCCTTATATAGGCCATGGGGTTGGGGCCAACGTCCTGACTTTC.

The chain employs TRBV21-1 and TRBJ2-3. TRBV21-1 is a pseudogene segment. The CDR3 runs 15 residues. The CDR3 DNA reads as TGTGCCAGCAGCAAATGGCCGGTACGCACAGATACGCAGTATTTT. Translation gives CASSKWPVRTDTQYF.

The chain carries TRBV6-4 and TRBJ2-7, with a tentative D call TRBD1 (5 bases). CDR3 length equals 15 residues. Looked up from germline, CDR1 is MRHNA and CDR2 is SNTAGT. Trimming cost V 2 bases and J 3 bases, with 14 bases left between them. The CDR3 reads CASSDTRQINYEQYF. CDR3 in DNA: TGTGCCAGCAGTGACACACGACAGATTAACTACGAGCAGTACTTC.

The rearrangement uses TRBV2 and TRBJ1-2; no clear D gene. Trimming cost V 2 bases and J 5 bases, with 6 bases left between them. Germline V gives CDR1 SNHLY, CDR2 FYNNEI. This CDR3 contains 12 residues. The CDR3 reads CASSEQVYGYTF. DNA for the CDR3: TGTGCCAGCAGTGAACAGGTTTATGGCTACACCTTC.

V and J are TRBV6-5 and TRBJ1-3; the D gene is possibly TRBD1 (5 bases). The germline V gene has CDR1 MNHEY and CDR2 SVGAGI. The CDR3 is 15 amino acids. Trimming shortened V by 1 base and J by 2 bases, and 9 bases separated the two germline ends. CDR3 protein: CASSYWGRAGNTIYF. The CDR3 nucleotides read TGTGCCAGCAGTTACTGGGGCAGGGCTGGAAACACCATATATTTT.

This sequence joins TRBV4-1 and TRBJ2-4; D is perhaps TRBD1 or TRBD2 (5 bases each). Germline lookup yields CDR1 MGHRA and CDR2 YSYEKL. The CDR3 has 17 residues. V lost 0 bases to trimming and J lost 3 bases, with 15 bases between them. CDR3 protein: CASSQDLRGQSKNIQYF. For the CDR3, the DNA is TGCGCCAGCAGCCAAGATCTCCGGGGCCAGAGCAAAAACATTCAGTACTTC.

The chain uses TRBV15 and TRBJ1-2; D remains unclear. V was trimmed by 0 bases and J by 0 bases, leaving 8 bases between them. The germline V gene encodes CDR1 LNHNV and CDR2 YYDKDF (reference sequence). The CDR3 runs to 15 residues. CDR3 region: CATSRDPQANYGYTF. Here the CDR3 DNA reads TGTGCCACCAGCAGAGATCCTCAGGCTAACTATGGCTACACCTTC.

The CDR3 DNA reads as TGTGCCAGCAGCTTGAAGCTCTACGAGCAGTACTTC. Encoded protein: CASSLKLYEQYF. The gene calls are TRBV5-5 and TRBJ2-7; D is undetermined. Germline V gene sequence: CDR1 SGHKS, CDR2 YYEKEE (reference sequence). V lost 1 base, J lost 3 bases, and 5 bases lay in between. This CDR3 is 12 amino acids long.

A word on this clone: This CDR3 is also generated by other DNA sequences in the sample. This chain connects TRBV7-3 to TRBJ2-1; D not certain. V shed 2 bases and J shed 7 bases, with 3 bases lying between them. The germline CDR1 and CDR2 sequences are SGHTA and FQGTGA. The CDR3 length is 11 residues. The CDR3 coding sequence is TGTGCCAGCAGCTTAGGAAATGAGCAGTTCTTC. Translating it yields CASSLGNEQFF.

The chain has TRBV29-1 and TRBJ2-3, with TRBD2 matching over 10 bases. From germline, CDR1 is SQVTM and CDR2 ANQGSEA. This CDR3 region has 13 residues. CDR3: CSPLAGVGDTQYF. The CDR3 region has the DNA TGCAGTCCTCTAGCGGGAGTTGGAGATACGCAGTATTTT.

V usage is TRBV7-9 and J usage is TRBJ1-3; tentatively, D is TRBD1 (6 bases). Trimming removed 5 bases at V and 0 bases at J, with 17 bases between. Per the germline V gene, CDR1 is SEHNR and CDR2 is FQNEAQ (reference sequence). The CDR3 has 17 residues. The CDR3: CASSNRDKQLSGNTIYF. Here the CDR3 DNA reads TGTGCCAGCAGCAACCGGGACAAACAGCTCTCTGGAAACACCATATATTTT.

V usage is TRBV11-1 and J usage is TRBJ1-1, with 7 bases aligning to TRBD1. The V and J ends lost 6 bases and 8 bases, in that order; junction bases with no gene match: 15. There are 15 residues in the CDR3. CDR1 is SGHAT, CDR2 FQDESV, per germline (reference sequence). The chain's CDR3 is CASRHIWTGASEAFF. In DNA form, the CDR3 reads TGTGCCAGCAGACATATCTGGACAGGCGCCTCGGAAGCTTTCTTT.

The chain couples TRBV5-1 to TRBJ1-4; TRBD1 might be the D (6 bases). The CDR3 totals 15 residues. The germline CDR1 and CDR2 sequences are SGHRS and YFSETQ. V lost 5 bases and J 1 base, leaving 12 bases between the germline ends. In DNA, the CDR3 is TGCGCCAGCAGAGGGCAACAGGGAACTAATGAAAAACTGTTTTTT. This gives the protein CASRGQQGTNEKLFF.

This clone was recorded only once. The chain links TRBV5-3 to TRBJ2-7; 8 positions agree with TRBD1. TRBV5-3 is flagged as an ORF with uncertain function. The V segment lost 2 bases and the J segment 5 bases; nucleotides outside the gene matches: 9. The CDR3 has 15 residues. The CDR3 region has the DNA TGTGCCAGAAGCTTAAATCCCAGGGGGCGCGACGAGCAGTACTTC. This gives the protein CARSLNPRGRDEQYF.

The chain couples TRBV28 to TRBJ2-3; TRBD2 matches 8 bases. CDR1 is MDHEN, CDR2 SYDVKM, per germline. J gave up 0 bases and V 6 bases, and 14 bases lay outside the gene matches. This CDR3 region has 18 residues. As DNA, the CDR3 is TGTGCCAGCAGGCACGGAGGAAGCGGGGGTGCTAGCACAGATACGCAGTATTTT. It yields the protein CASRHGGSGGASTDTQYF. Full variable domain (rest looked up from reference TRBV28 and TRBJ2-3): DVKVTQSSRYLVKRTGEKVFLECVQDMDHENMFWYRQDPGLGLRLIYFSYDVKMKEKGDIPEGYSVSREKKERFSLILESASTNQTSMYLCASRHGGSGGASTDTQYFGPGTRLTVL.

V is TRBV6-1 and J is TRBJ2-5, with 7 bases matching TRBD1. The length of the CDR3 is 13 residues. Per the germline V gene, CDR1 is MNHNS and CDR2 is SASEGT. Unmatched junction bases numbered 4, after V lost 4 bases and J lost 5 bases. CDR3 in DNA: TGTGCCAGCAGTGGTAAAGGGGGCGAGACCCAGTACTTC. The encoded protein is CASSGKGGETQYF.

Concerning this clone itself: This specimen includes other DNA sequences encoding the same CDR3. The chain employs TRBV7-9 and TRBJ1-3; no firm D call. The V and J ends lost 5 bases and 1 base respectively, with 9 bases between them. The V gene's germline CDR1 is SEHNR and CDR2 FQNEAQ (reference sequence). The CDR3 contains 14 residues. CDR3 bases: TGTGCCAGCAGCCTCGCCGGATCTGGAAACACCATATATTTT. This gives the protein CASSLAGSGNTIYF. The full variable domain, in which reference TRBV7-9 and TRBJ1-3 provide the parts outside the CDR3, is DTGVSQNPRHKITKRGQNVTFRCDPISEHNRLYWYRQTLGQGPEFLTYFQNEAQLEKSRLLSDRFSAERPKGSFSTLEIQRTEQGDSAMYLCASSLAGSGNTIYFGEGSWLTVV.

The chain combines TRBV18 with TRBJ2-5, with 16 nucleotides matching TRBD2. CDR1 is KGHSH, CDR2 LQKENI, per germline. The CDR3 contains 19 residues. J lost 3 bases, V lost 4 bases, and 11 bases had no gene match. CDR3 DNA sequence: TGTGCCAGCTCACACCAAGGCACCGGGACTAGCGGGAGGGAAGAGACCCAGTACTTC. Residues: CASSHQGTGTSGREETQYF.